A selection of T cell receptor beta chains follows, all from one sample in a study of shared T cell receptors in the human thymus. The table came from immunoSEQ multiplex PCR; TCRdb's copy has only in-frame clones and leaves some out. The sample includes around 340,000 clones, 85% to 95% of them seen just once. The sequenced material came from thymocytes. These receptors originate from a human donor. Both conserved end residues are part of each CDR3. The D gene is left open where the match is weak. Only some rows state a clone size, as once, few, many or a class for expanded clones.

D	size	J	length	V	CDR3	DNA
-	-	TRBJ1-2	11	TRBV6-5	CASSGGPSYTF	TGTGCCAGCTCGGGGGGACCCAGCTACACCTTC
TRBD1	-	TRBJ2-7	15	TRBV29-1	CSAVGPQGAGDEQYF	TGCAGCGCGGTGGGGCCACAGGGGGCTGGCGACGAGCAGTACTTC
-	-	TRBJ2-1	12	TRBV27	CASAMGANEQFF	TGTGCCAGCGCAATGGGGGCCAATGAGCAGTTCTTC
TRBD2	-	TRBJ2-1	19	TRBV6-1	CASSERVTSGSRSYNEQFF	TGTGCCAGCAGTGAAAGGGTGACTAGCGGGAGTAGGTCCTACAATGAGCAGTTCTTC
-	-	TRBJ1-2	18	TRBV11-2	CASSPTFSRGPGDYGYTF	TGTGCCAGCAGCCCAACTTTCTCCAGGGGTCCCGGTGACTATGGCTACACCTTC
TRBD2	-	TRBJ2-3	18	TRBV9	CASSVGLAGGDRADTQYF	TGTGCCAGCAGCGTAGGTCTAGCGGGAGGGGACCGGGCAGATACGCAGTATTTT
-	once	TRBJ2-3	14	TRBV11-3	CASSFRGSTDTQYF	TGTGCCAGCAGCTTTAGAGGGTCCACAGATACGCAGTATTTT
-	-	TRBJ2-1	17	TRBV27	CASSLIIGDGLNNEQFF	TGTGCCAGCAGTTTAATTATAGGGGACGGACTAAACAATGAGCAGTTCTTC
-	-	TRBJ1-3	16	TRBV7-6	CASSPSGGGPGNTIYF	TGTGCCAGCAGCCCCTCCGGTGGGGGGCCCGGAAACACCATATATTTT
-	-	TRBJ2-2	15	TRBV5-6	CASSVDRPNTGELFF	TGTGCCAGCAGCGTTGACAGGCCGAACACCGGGGAGCTGTTTTTT
TRBD1	-	TRBJ1-2	16	TRBV10-3	CAISERDRTCNYGYTF	TGTGCCATCAGTGAGAGGGACAGGACTTGTAACTATGGCTACACCTTC
-	-	TRBJ2-3	14	TRBV10-1	CASSEGGLGDTQYF	TGCGCCAGCAGTGAAGGGGGGCTTGGGGATACGCAGTATTTT
TRBD2	-	TRBJ2-7	16	TRBV5-6	CASSLPIAGVTHEQYF	TGTGCCAGCAGCTTGCCAATAGCGGGAGTTACCCACGAGCAGTACTTC
-	-	TRBJ1-5	12	TRBV28	CASSTGDQPQHF	TGTGCCAGCAGTACGGGCGACCAGCCCCAGCATTTT
-	-	TRBJ2-7	15	TRBV25-1	CASSESPGPNYEQYF	TGTGCCAGCAGTGAATCCCCAGGCCCGAACTACGAGCAGTACTTC
TRBD2	once	TRBJ2-5	17	TRBV4-2	CASSAIMGTSGQETQYF	TGTGCCAGCAGCGCTATAATGGGGACTAGCGGACAAGAGACCCAGTACTTC
-	-	TRBJ1-5	17	TRBV28	CASSPPPARTSNQPQHF	TGTGCCAGCAGTCCCCCTCCCGCAAGGACTAGCAATCAGCCCCAGCATTTT
TRBD2	-	TRBJ2-2	16	TRBV5-1	CASSLGGGSGTGELFF	TGCGCCAGCAGCTTGGGCGGCGGGAGTGGAACCGGGGAGCTGTTTTTT
-	-	TRBJ2-2	17	TRBV7-6	CASSLVGSGLRTGELFF	TGTGCCAGCAGCTTAGTAGGTTCGGGTCTGCGGACCGGGGAGCTGTTTTTT
-	-	TRBJ2-7	12	TRBV14	CASSPDRYEQYF	TGTGCCAGCAGTCCCGACAGGTACGAGCAGTACTTC
TRBD2	-	TRBJ2-1	15	TRBV25-1	CASSEPSGNYNEQFF	TGTGCCAGCAGTGAACCTAGCGGTAACTACAATGAGCAGTTCTTC
-	-	TRBJ2-7	13	TRBV28	CASSRGYPYEQYF	TGTGCCAGCAGTCGGGGGTACCCCTACGAGCAGTACTTC
-	-	TRBJ1-2	14	TRBV25-1	CASSPWGGEWGYTF	TGTGCCAGCAGTCCATGGGGCGGGGAATGGGGCTACACCTTC
TRBD1	-	TRBJ1-1	15	TRBV28	CASSLWTGMNTEAFF	TGTGCCAGCAGTTTATGGACAGGGATGAACACTGAAGCTTTCTTT
-	-	TRBJ2-7	15	TRBV19	CASSIGASGAYEQYF	TGTGCCAGTAGTATTGGTGCGAGCGGAGCCTACGAGCAGTACTTC
-	-	TRBJ1-2	16	TRBV6-5	CASSYSKDGGVYGYTF	TGTGCCAGCAGTTACTCCAAGGATGGGGGCGTCTATGGCTACACCTTC
TRBD1	-	TRBJ2-4	16	TRBV6-1	CASSEKGQGTKNIQYF	TGTGCCAGCAGTGAAAAAGGACAGGGAACCAAAAACATTCAGTACTTC
TRBD1	-	TRBJ2-1	15	TRBV2	CASSEGTGEVNEQFF	TGTGCCAGCAGTGAAGGGACAGGGGAGGTGAATGAGCAGTTCTTC
TRBD1	-	TRBJ1-2	13	TRBV6-4	CASSDSTGNGYTF	TGTGCCAGCAGTGACTCGACAGGGAATGGCTACACCTTC
-	-	TRBJ2-2	15	TRBV6-5	CASTRGDPTTGELFF	TGTGCCAGCACCCGCGGAGACCCCACCACCGGGGAGCTGTTTTTT
-	-	TRBJ2-1	13	TRBV5-1	CASSFTPYNEQFF	TGCGCCAGCAGCTTTACTCCCTACAATGAGCAGTTCTTC
-	once	TRBJ2-3	13	TRBV11-2	CASSTKGIDTQYF	TGTGCCAGCAGCACGAAGGGGATCGATACGCAGTATTTT
-	-	TRBJ1-4	15	TRBV7-2	CASTLRGGVNEKLFF	TGTGCCAGCACACTACGCGGGGGGGTTAATGAAAAACTGTTTTTT
-	-	TRBJ2-2	13	TRBV18	CASSPIRFRELFF	TGTGCCAGCTCACCAATTAGGTTCAGGGAGCTGTTTTTT
TRBD2	once	TRBJ2-3	16	TRBV5-1	CASSAKLAAPPDTQYF	TGCGCCAGCAGCGCGAAACTAGCGGCCCCCCCAGATACGCAGTATTTT
TRBD2	-	TRBJ2-1	16	TRBV5-4	CASSSGTSGRFNEQFF	TGTGCCAGCAGCTCCGGGACTAGCGGGAGGTTTAATGAGCAGTTCTTC
-	-	TRBJ2-1	15	TRBV9	CASSAWRVTRNEQFF	TGTGCCAGCAGCGCCTGGCGGGTTACGCGGAATGAGCAGTTCTTC
TRBD1	-	TRBJ2-1	14	TRBV19	CANQSGTGLNEQFF	TGTGCCAACCAAAGCGGGACAGGGCTCAATGAGCAGTTCTTC
TRBD2	-	TRBJ2-2	16	TRBV4-1	CASSQGLAGGTGELFF	TGCGCCAGCAGCCAAGGACTAGCGGGAGGGACCGGGGAGCTGTTTTTT
TRBD2	-	TRBJ2-7	15	TRBV11-2	CASSSGLAGSNEQYF	TGTGCCAGCAGCTCGGGACTAGCGGGGAGCAATGAGCAGTACTTC
-	-	TRBJ2-3	14	TRBV28	CASKTGGHTDTQYF	TGTGCCAGCAAAACTGGGGGGCATACAGATACGCAGTATTTT
TRBD2	-	TRBJ2-1	16	TRBV7-9	CASSSMPGTSVNEQFF	TGTGCCAGCAGCTCGATGCCCGGGACTAGCGTCAATGAGCAGTTCTTC
-	-	TRBJ1-3	13	TRBV30	CAQMGNSGNTIYF	TGTGCCCAGATGGGGAACTCTGGAAACACCATATATTTT